A few counts support the clone carrying this TCR beta chain. Its antigen is undetermined. The data originate from a study of post-analysis software for immune sequencing data. TCR beta cDNA libraries included unique molecular identifiers. One entry per CDR3 protein results from TCRdb running MiXCR on the PCR reads. The sample lists more than 500,000 distinct CDR3 sequences; around a third were seen once. General study points: Patients had higher frequencies than controls of roughly 5 TRBV segments, including TRBV5-6, TRBV5-1 and TRBV20-1.

Trimming removed 5 bases at V and 2 bases at J, with 10 bases between. Looked up from germline, CDR1 is MNHEY and CDR2 is SMNVEV (reference sequence). There are 13 residues in the CDR3. This sequence was found in a girl aged 2 to 17 with multiple sclerosis. Sequencing was carried out using blood. This chain links TRBV27 with TRBJ2-7; no firm D call. The CDR3, as DNA: TGTGCCAGCAGTCCCCGACCCCCCTACGAGCAGTACTTC. This codes for CASSPRPPYEQYF.